These 32 T cell receptor beta chains were sequenced from one sample in a study of cytomegalovirus exposure and HLA in healthy donors. This PCR relied on a set of 60 Vbeta primers and 13 Jbeta primers. Clones were sequenced by immunoSEQ multiplex PCR, and TCRdb holds only the in-frame ones, with some missing. This table has 120,000 to 150,000 clones, 60% to 85% appearing once. The material sequenced was PBMCs. The source of these receptors is a man aged 40-49 years in good health and CMV-seropositive.

The rearrangement uses TRBV2 and TRBJ2-3, with 9 bases identical to TRBD1. The CDR3 length is 15 residues. J gave up 6 bases and V 7 bases, and 11 bases lay outside the gene matches. Looked up from germline, CDR1 is SNHLY and CDR2 is FYNNEI. In DNA, the CDR3 is TGTGCCAGCAACACAGGGGGCTACTCTCAGGATACGCAGTATTTT. Translating it yields CASNTGGYSQDTQYF.

The rearrangement links TRBV6-1 to TRBJ2-5, with 8 bases aligning to TRBD1. J was trimmed by 4 bases and V by 9 bases; bases with no gene match: 7. The germline V gene has CDR1 MNHNS and CDR2 SASEGT. CDR3 size: 13 residues. The CDR3: CARTGDHRETQYF. The CDR3 nucleotides are TGTGCCAGGACAGGGGATCACAGAGAGACCCAGTACTTC.

This clone turned up a few times. The rearrangement uses TRBV5-5 and TRBJ1-1; D is ambiguous. The CDR3 consists of 14 residues. Trimming removed 3 bases at V and 4 bases at J, with 13 bases between. CDR1 and CDR2 from the germline V gene are SGHKS and YYEKEE (reference sequence). This CDR3 is CASSSWRDGTEAFF. CDR3 DNA sequence: TGTGCCAGCAGCTCGTGGAGGGATGGCACTGAAGCTTTCTTT.

The chain joins TRBV4-2 to TRBJ2-3; TRBD1 matches at 8 bases. With V trimmed by 4 bases and J by 4 bases, 7 bases remained unmatched. Per germline, CDR1 LGHNA and CDR2 YNFKEQ. The CDR3 is made up of 15 amino acids. The CDR3, as DNA: TGTGCCAGCAGCCCCGGGACAGGCGAAGCAGATACGCAGTATTTT. It yields the protein CASSPGTGEADTQYF.

This clone was counted only a few times. The chain employs TRBV11-2 and TRBJ1-2; the D gene is possibly TRBD1 (5 bases). Germline V gene sequence: CDR1 SGHAT, CDR2 FQNNGV. V was cut by 1 base and J by 2 bases, with 8 bases left in between. This CDR3 has 14 amino acids. CDR3 amino acids: CASSLGGRNYGYTF. The CDR3, as DNA: TGTGCCAGCAGCTTAGGGGGCAGGAACTATGGCTACACCTTC. The whole variable domain, filled in from reference TRBV11-2 and TRBJ1-2, reads EAGVAQSPRYKIIEKRQSVAFWCNPISGHATLYWYQQILGQGPKLLIQFQNNGVVDDSQLPKDRFSAERLKGVDSTLKIQPAKLEDSAVYLCASSLGGRNYGYTFGSGTRLTVV.

This sequence joins TRBV5-1 and TRBJ1-1, with D hard to call. V lost 3 bases, J lost 5 bases, and 17 bases lay in between. The CDR3 is made up of 15 amino acids. Per germline, CDR1 SGHRS and CDR2 YFSETQ. The CDR3 loop reads CASSSHTALGTEAFF. CDR3 in DNA: TGCGCCAGCAGCTCCCACACGGCCCTCGGGACTGAAGCTTTCTTT.

This clone was seen a few times. The chain uses TRBV7-9 and TRBJ2-7; D perhaps matches TRBD1 (5 bases). Per germline, CDR1 SEHNR and CDR2 FQNEAQ (reference sequence). Trimming shortened V by 5 bases and J by 5 bases, and 10 bases separated the two germline ends. The CDR3 spans 12 residues. Here the CDR3 DNA reads TGTGCCAGCAGCGTAAACAGGAACGAGCAGTACTTC. It yields the protein CASSVNRNEQYF.

This rearrangement joins TRBV5-4 to TRBJ1-4; D gene ambiguous. CDR1 and CDR2 (germline): SGHNT, YYREEE (reference sequence). V was pared by 2 bases and J by 6 bases, with 5 bases between. The CDR3 sequence is 12 residues long. CDR3 DNA sequence: TGTGCCAGCAGCTTCGAGTATGAAAAACTGTTTTTT. Protein: CASSFEYEKLFF.

The V gene is TRBV6-1, the J gene TRBJ1-6, with 12 bases aligning to TRBD1. Germline assignment: CDR1 MNHNS and CDR2 SASEGT. The CDR3 is made up of 24 amino acids. V was pared by 2 bases and J by 5 bases, with 25 bases of the junction left unmatched. This CDR3 is CASSERRPGQGAFGPKLDNSPLHF. The CDR3 DNA reads TGTGCCAGCAGTGAAAGACGTCCGGGACAGGGGGCGTTTGGACCTAAGCTAGATAATTCACCCCTCCACTTT.

This clone was picked up a small number of times. The V gene is TRBV7-6, the J gene TRBJ2-3; D unclear. Trimming pared 4 bases from V and 3 bases from J, leaving 14 bases between. This CDR3 is 15 amino acids long. The germline gives CDR1 SGHVS, CDR2 FNYEAQ. Here the CDR3 reads CASSSTRALTDTQYF. The CDR3 DNA reads TGTGCCAGCAGCTCTACCCGCGCCTTAACAGATACGCAGTATTTT.

The chain carries TRBV4-3 and TRBJ1-4; the match to TRBD1 covers 9 bases. Germline V lookup: CDR1 LGHNA, CDR2 YSLEER. The CDR3 loop spans 17 amino acids. The junction had 12 bases not matched to a gene; V was cut back by 2 bases and J by 8 bases. This chain's CDR3 is CASSQIRGTGQGEKLFF. The CDR3 DNA reads TGCGCCAGCAGCCAAATAAGGGGGACAGGGCAAGGGGAAAAACTGTTTTTT.

This chain links TRBV6-6 with TRBJ1-5; possible D gene TRBD1, 6 bases. CDR1 and CDR2 (germline): MNHNY, SVGAGI (reference sequence). This CDR3 region has 16 residues. The V gene lost 2 bases and the J gene lost 0 bases, with 11 bases spanning the gap. The CDR3 nucleotides are TGTGCCAGCAGTTACGGGGCAGGGGCTAGCAATCAGCCCCAGCATTTT. As protein: CASSYGAGASNQPQHF.

CDR3 loop: CASSTRWETQYF. The CDR3, as DNA: TGTGCCAGCAGCACCAGGTGGGAGACCCAGTACTTC. J is TRBJ2-5 and V is TRBV28, with unresolved D. From germline, CDR1 is MDHEN and CDR2 SYDVKM. CDR3 size: 12 residues. V lost 6 bases and J lost 5, with 10 bases in between.

The chain joins TRBV9 to TRBJ1-5; 7 nucleotides agree with TRBD1. The CDR3 totals 15 residues. Per germline, CDR1 SGDLS and CDR2 YYNGEE. After removal of 3 bases from V and 1 base from J, the junction contained 4 bases not matched to a gene. The CDR3 sequence is CASSEGQLSNQPQHF. For the CDR3, the DNA is TGTGCCAGCAGCGAGGGACAGCTAAGCAATCAGCCCCAGCATTTT.

This chain links TRBV15 with TRBJ1-4; 8 bases map to TRBD1. Per germline, CDR1 LNHNV and CDR2 YYDKDF (reference sequence). The V and J ends lost 3 bases and 5 bases, in that order; junction bases with no gene match: 8. The CDR3 consists of 16 residues. CDR3 DNA: TGTGCCACCAGCAGGGCTCGGACAGGGAGAAATGAAAAACTGTTTTTT. Translation gives CATSRARTGRNEKLFF.

The V and J genes are TRBV6-1 and TRBJ1-2; 9 nucleotides line up with TRBD1. Germline V gives CDR1 MNHNS, CDR2 SASEGT. J gave up 5 bases and V 1 base, and 8 bases lay outside the gene matches. CDR3 length: 16 amino acids. CDR3 bases: TGTGCCAGCAGTGAAGTGGGGACAGGGTGGCTGTATGGCTACACCTTC. Its protein is CASSEVGTGWLYGYTF.

CDR3: CASGPGQVYNEQFF. CDR3 DNA: TGTGCCAGCGGTCCGGGACAGGTTTACAATGAGCAGTTCTTC. The chain combines TRBV6-1 with TRBJ2-1; 8 positions agree with TRBD1. J was trimmed by 4 bases and V by 8 bases; bases with no gene match: 7. The germline CDR1 and CDR2 sequences are MNHNS and SASEGT. The CDR3 is made up of 14 amino acids.

The V call is TRBV15, the J call TRBJ2-7; 9 positions agree with TRBD2. Germline CDR1 and CDR2: LNHNV and YYDKDF (reference sequence). The junction had 5 bases not matched to a gene; V was cut back by 0 bases and J by 2 bases. This CDR3 has 16 residues. CDR3 residues: CATSRDRLAGTYEQYF. In nucleotides, the CDR3 is TGTGCCACCAGCAGAGATAGGCTAGCGGGAACCTACGAGCAGTACTTC.

The CDR3 is CASTGQEYEQYF. In DNA form, the CDR3 reads TGTGCCAGCACCGGACAGGAATACGAGCAGTACTTC. The chain combines TRBV2 with TRBJ2-7; 7 bases are shared with TRBD1. Germline-derived CDR1 and CDR2 are SNHLY and FYNNEI. The CDR3 totals 12 residues. The V and J ends lost 7 bases and 4 bases, in that order; junction bases with no gene match: 4.

This chain connects TRBV7-9 to TRBJ1-2; D is uncertain. Germline V gives CDR1 SEHNR, CDR2 FQNEAQ (reference sequence). The CDR3 length is 13 residues. V was shortened by 3 bases and J by 1 base, with 6 bases between the two germline ends. CDR3 protein: CASSFGDNYGYTF. The CDR3 DNA is TGTGCCAGCAGCTTTGGAGATAACTATGGCTACACCTTC.

This clone was recorded a few times. V gene TRBV7-2 combines with J gene TRBJ1-1; D unclear. The V end was cut by 1 base, the J end by 1 base, with 10 bases between. This CDR3 comprises 15 residues. Germline CDR1 reads SGHTA; CDR2 reads FQGNSA. CDR3 region: CASSLVAFRNTEAFF. The CDR3 nucleotides are TGTGCCAGCAGCTTAGTCGCTTTCAGGAACACTGAAGCTTTCTTT.

The chain employs TRBV11-2 and TRBJ1-1; D uncertain. The CDR3 has 16 residues. Trimming cost V 0 bases and J 5 bases, with 16 bases left between them. Germline CDR1 reads SGHAT; CDR2 reads FQNNGV. The CDR3 is CASSLEQSYRGTEAFF. In nucleotides, the CDR3 is TGTGCCAGCAGCTTAGAGCAGTCTTATAGAGGTACTGAAGCTTTCTTT.

The rearrangement joins TRBV28 to TRBJ2-7, with a possible D match to TRBD2 (5 bases). V lost 4 bases and J lost 3, with 10 bases in between. The length of the CDR3 is 13 residues. The germline gives CDR1 MDHEN, CDR2 SYDVKM. DNA of the CDR3: TGTGCCAGCAGTTCACTCGGGAACTACGAGCAGTACTTC. Encoded protein: CASSSLGNYEQYF. Together with reference TRBV28 and TRBJ2-7, the CDR3 gives the full variable domain: DVKVTQSSRYLVKRTGEKVFLECVQDMDHENMFWYRQDPGLGLRLIYFSYDVKMKEKGDIPEGYSVSREKKERFSLILESASTNQTSMYLCASSSLGNYEQYFGPGTRLTVT.

A few counts support this clone. V usage is TRBV5-4 and J usage is TRBJ1-1; D not certain. CDR3 length: 13 amino acids. CDR1 SGHNT and CDR2 YYREEE come from the germline V gene (reference sequence). V gave up 2 bases and J gave up 5 bases, with 10 bases separating them. CDR3 coding DNA: TGTGCCAGCAGCTTACCGAGTTTAACTGAAGCTTTCTTT. Amino acid sequence: CASSLPSLTEAFF.

CDR3 in DNA: TGTGCCAGCAGCCCCGGGGGGGTCGCAGATACGCAGTATTTT. It specifies CASSPGGVADTQYF. The gene calls are TRBV7-9 and TRBJ2-3, with 8 bases lining up with TRBD2. CDR1 is SEHNR and CDR2 is FQNEAQ in the germline V gene (reference sequence). The CDR3 is 14 amino acids. J gave up 4 bases and V 5 bases, and 5 bases lay outside the gene matches.

The chain joins TRBV5-1 to TRBJ2-1; 9 nucleotides line up with TRBD2. V trimming: 5 bases; J trimming: 2 bases; junction bases outside the gene matches: 8. The CDR3 is 16 amino acids. Germline-derived CDR1 and CDR2 are SGHRS and YFSETQ. The DNA for the CDR3 is TGCGCCAGCAGTTCCGGACTAGCGCAGCCCTACAATGAGCAGTTCTTC. Translation: CASSSGLAQPYNEQFF.

The chain combines TRBV2 with TRBJ2-2; D might be TRBD2 (5 bases). The V end lost 8 bases, the J end lost 5 bases, and 18 bases lay between the germline ends. The CDR3 is 15 amino acids. Germline lookup yields CDR1 SNHLY and CDR2 FYNNEI. The CDR3 loop reads CASSPLGRRTGELFF. CDR3 DNA sequence: TGTGCCAGCTCACCTCTAGGGAGACGGACCGGGGAGCTGTTTTTT.

V gene TRBV7-8 combines with J gene TRBJ1-3; the D gene is possibly TRBD1 (5 bases). The length of the CDR3 is 16 residues. Trimming shortened V by 5 bases and J by 0 bases, and 14 bases separated the two germline ends. Germline assignment: CDR1 SGHVS and CDR2 FQNEAQ. The CDR3 nucleotides are TGTGCCAGCAGCCAGGGACTTGTCACCTCTGGAAACACCATATATTTT. Its translation is CASSQGLVTSGNTIYF.

This clone was seen a few times. The chain is built from TRBV16 and TRBJ1-2; D unclear. Trimming stripped 4 bases from V and 8 bases from J, with 8 bases between. The CDR3 spans 11 residues. Germline V gene data show CDR1 as KGHSY and CDR2 as FQNENV. The CDR3 spells CASSLRSGYTF. DNA of the CDR3: TGTGCCAGCAGCCTCCGGAGCGGCTACACCTTC.

This clone was seen only once. This chain connects TRBV28 to TRBJ2-7; D is ambiguous. The CDR3 covers 11 residues. Germline-derived CDR1 and CDR2 are MDHEN and SYDVKM. The V and J ends lost 5 bases and 2 bases respectively, with 4 bases between them. CDR3 in DNA: TGTGCCAGCAGTCTTACCTACGAGCAGTACTTC. This encodes CASSLTYEQYF. The variable domain in full, with the rest retrieved from reference TRBV28 and TRBJ2-7, is DVKVTQSSRYLVKRTGEKVFLECVQDMDHENMFWYRQDPGLGLRLIYFSYDVKMKEKGDIPEGYSVSREKKERFSLILESASTNQTSMYLCASSLTYEQYFGPGTRLTVT.

The chain carries TRBV9 and TRBJ2-5; 7 bases line up with TRBD1. CDR1 and CDR2 from the germline V gene are SGDLS and YYNGEE. Trimming at V came to 3 bases and at J to 8 bases, leaving 4 bases not matched to a gene. This CDR3 contains 12 residues. The CDR3 DNA is TGTGCCAGCAGCGCGGACAGGAACACCCAGTACTTC. It translates to CASSADRNTQYF.

The gene calls are TRBV5-1 and TRBJ2-1, with 9 positions matching TRBD2. The germline V gene has CDR1 SGHRS and CDR2 YFSETQ. This CDR3 comprises 15 residues. V gave up 3 bases and J gave up 6 bases; unmatched junction bases: 7. The CDR3 sequence is CASSSRAGGGNEQFF. CDR3 in DNA: TGCGCCAGCAGCTCCCGCGCGGGAGGGGGCAATGAGCAGTTCTTC.